Shown below are 30 T cell receptor beta chains from a single sample sequenced in a study of T cells in narcolepsy. TCRdb's table, derived via immunoSEQ multiplex PCR, lists solely in-frame clones and lacks some. The profile covers tens of thousands of clones, with approximately 88% appearing a single time and roughly 1.2% taken by the ten largest. Sample: CD45RA- memory CD4+ T cells from PBMCs. The source of these receptors is a human donor with narcolepsy.

This chain's CDR3 is CASSQRTGGNTEAFF. The CDR3 DNA reads TGTGCCAGCAGCCAAAGGACAGGGGGAAACACTGAAGCTTTCTTT. The chain links TRBV4-2 to TRBJ1-1; 10 bases map to TRBD1. Germline V lookup: CDR1 LGHNA, CDR2 YNFKEQ. Trimming removed 2 bases from V and 2 bases from J; junction bases left unmatched: 2. This CDR3 is built from 15 residues.

The chain links TRBV7-2 to TRBJ2-5, with D possibly TRBD2 on 6 matching bases. Germline V gives CDR1 SGHTA, CDR2 FQGNSA. The V end lost 4 bases, the J end lost 5 bases, and 11 bases lay between the germline ends. This CDR3 has 13 amino acids. CDR3 DNA sequence: TGTGCCAGCAGCTCCGGGACTCGGGAGACCCAGTACTTC. It is translated as CASSSGTRETQYF.

This clone appeared once. This chain connects TRBV18 to TRBJ2-3; D ambiguous. The CDR3 is 16 residues long. V lost 4 bases and J lost 0, with 14 bases in between. Germline-derived CDR1 and CDR2 are KGHSH and LQKENI. The DNA of the CDR3 is TGTGCCAGCTCACTGGGCGGAAGTTCTAGCACAGATACGCAGTATTTT. It encodes CASSLGGSSSTDTQYF. Complete variable domain (other parts from reference TRBV18 and TRBJ2-3): NAGVMQNPRHLVRRRGQEARLRCSPMKGHSHVYWYRQLPEEGLKFMVYLQKENIIDESGMPKERFSAEFPKEGPSILRIQQVVRGDSAAYFCASSLGGSSSTDTQYFGPGTRLTVL.

The V and J genes are TRBV5-5 and TRBJ1-2; no reliable D call. V lost 3 bases, J lost 7 bases, and 13 bases lay in between. In germline, CDR1 is SGHKS, CDR2 YYEKEE (reference sequence). The CDR3 consists of 13 residues. CDR3 DNA sequence: TGTGCCAGCAGCTCTACTTACGCGGGTGGCTACACCTTC. This sequence encodes CASSSTYAGGYTF.

This clone came up a few times. The chain joins TRBV2 to TRBJ1-5, with D perhaps TRBD1 (6 bases). Trimming stripped 4 bases from V and 2 bases from J, with 9 bases between. The germline V gene has CDR1 SNHLY and CDR2 FYNNEI. The CDR3 sequence is 14 residues long. The CDR3: CASSAQGGNQPQHF. For the CDR3, the DNA is TGTGCCAGCAGTGCACAGGGTGGCAATCAGCCCCAGCATTTT.

The rearrangement joins TRBV5-1 to TRBJ2-1; D uncertain. This CDR3 has 14 amino acids. V lost 4 bases and J lost 10, with 18 bases in between. Germline CDR1 SGHRS, CDR2 YFSETQ. This chain's CDR3 is CASSEVFVGSEQFF. In nucleotides, the CDR3 is TGCGCCAGCAGCGAGGTTTTTGTAGGGTCCGAGCAGTTCTTC.

In this sample, this clone turned up a few times. V gene TRBV7-9 combines with J gene TRBJ1-3; TRBD1 aligns across 10 bases. J gave up 8 bases and V 4 bases, and 8 bases lay outside the gene matches. CDR1 is SEHNR and CDR2 is FQNEAQ in the germline V gene (reference sequence). The CDR3 is 15 residues long. The CDR3 protein is CASSSTGTGVDTIYF. For the CDR3, the DNA is TGTGCCAGCAGCTCCACCGGGACAGGGGTGGACACCATATATTTT.

The V and J genes are TRBV11-2 and TRBJ1-1; tentatively, D is TRBD1 (5 bases). Trimming removed 1 base at V and 2 bases at J, with 11 bases between. Germline values: CDR1 SGHAT, CDR2 FQNNGV. The CDR3 consists of 15 residues. The CDR3 nucleotides read TGTGCCAGCAGCTTAGTCGCAGGGATAAACACTGAAGCTTTCTTT. It is translated as CASSLVAGINTEAFF.

The chain couples TRBV14 to TRBJ2-7, with D unclear. V shed 0 bases and J shed 6 bases, with 15 bases lying between them. This CDR3 spans 15 amino acids. CDR1 and CDR2 (germline): SGHDN, FVKESK. The CDR3, as DNA: TGTGCCAGCAGCCAAGAAAGATACGGATTATCCGAGCAGTACTTC. It specifies CASSQERYGLSEQYF.

The chain is built from TRBV7-6 and TRBJ2-2, with a tentative D call TRBD1 (6 bases). Germline CDR1 SGHVS, CDR2 FNYEAQ. Trimming cost V 8 bases and J 7 bases, with 14 bases left between them. CDR3 length: 13 amino acids. CDR3 coding DNA: TGTGCCAGCCTCGCAGGGGTGAGCGGGGAGCTGTTTTTT. Translated: CASLAGVSGELFF.

V usage is TRBV4-1 and J usage is TRBJ2-7; maybe TRBD2 (6 bases). Germline V lookup: CDR1 MGHRA, CDR2 YSYEKL. The CDR3 totals 14 residues. The V end was cut by 1 base, the J end by 5 bases, with 12 bases between. This chain's CDR3 is CASSQVWWGDEQYF. CDR3 DNA sequence: TGCGCCAGCAGCCAAGTATGGTGGGGGGACGAGCAGTACTTC.

The V and J genes are TRBV5-4 and TRBJ2-1; weak D call: TRBD2 (6 bases). The germline V gene has CDR1 SGHNT and CDR2 YYREEE (reference sequence). This CDR3 is built from 13 residues. V shed 4 bases and J shed 9 bases, with 14 bases lying between them. The CDR3 is CASSAYWTTEQFF. The CDR3 nucleotides read TGTGCCAGCAGCGCCTACTGGACTACTGAGCAGTTCTTC.

This chain links TRBV23-1 with TRBJ1-5; tentative D call: TRBD1 (5 bases). TRBV23-1 is given ORF status, its function remaining uncertain. Trimming removed 6 bases at V and 2 bases at J, with 8 bases between. CDR3 length: 13 residues. The CDR3 sequence: CASSKTGNQPQHF. The CDR3 DNA reads as TGCGCCAGCAGCAAGACAGGCAATCAGCCCCAGCATTTT.

The chain carries TRBV15 and TRBJ2-5; possible D gene TRBD1, 5 bases. This CDR3 is built from 16 residues. CDR1 and CDR2 (germline): LNHNV, YYDKDF (reference sequence). Between the trimmed V and J ends, which lost 4 bases and 5 bases, there was a span of 20 bases. The CDR3 nucleotides read TGTGCCACCAGCAAAGACGGGCAGGGTCGTCGGGAGACCCAGTACTTC. It encodes CATSKDGQGRRETQYF.

The chain couples TRBV5-4 to TRBJ1-5; D is possibly TRBD1 (5 bases). The CDR3 is 13 amino acids. CDR1 is SGHNT and CDR2 is YYREEE in the germline V gene (reference sequence). Trimming left V 10 bases short and J 7 bases short, with 18 bases between. This CDR3 is CAGSGGSGQPQHF. The CDR3 nucleotides read TGTGCCGGTTCTGGGGGATCGGGACAGCCCCAGCATTTT. Using reference TRBV5-4 and TRBJ1-5 for the parts outside the CDR3, the full variable domain is ETGVTQSPTHLIKTRGQQVTLRCSSQSGHNTVSWYQQALGQGPQFIFQYYREEENGRGNFPPRFSGLQFPNYSSELNVNALELDDSALYLCAGSGGSGQPQHFGDGTRLSIL.

J is TRBJ2-5 and V is TRBV5-4; 8 nucleotides match TRBD2. Trimming cost V 3 bases and J 0 bases; bases outside gene matches: 4. The length of the CDR3 is 15 residues. The V gene's germline CDR1 is SGHNT and CDR2 YYREEE (reference sequence). The CDR3 DNA is TGTGCCAGCAGCTATAGCGGGGACGACCAAGAGACCCAGTACTTC. This translates into CASSYSGDDQETQYF.

V is TRBV6-1 and J is TRBJ1-1; D perhaps matches TRBD1 (5 bases). V was trimmed by 2 bases and J by 0 bases, leaving 16 bases between them. Germline CDR1 and CDR2: MNHNS and SASEGT. The CDR3 sequence is 17 residues long. The CDR3: CASSEYGSAGLNTEAFF. In DNA, the CDR3 is TGTGCCAGCAGTGAATATGGTTCGGCAGGGTTGAACACTGAAGCTTTCTTT.

V and J are TRBV5-4 and TRBJ1-1; TRBD1 is a possible D gene (6 bases). Per germline, CDR1 SGHNT and CDR2 YYREEE (reference sequence). There are 15 residues in the CDR3. V was clipped by 3 bases and J by 2 bases, with 14 bases between them. CDR3 amino acids: CASSSPRTANTEAFF. The CDR3 bases are TGTGCCAGCAGCTCGCCCCGGACAGCTAACACTGAAGCTTTCTTT.

The chain couples TRBV28 to TRBJ1-2; D not resolved. This CDR3 spans 12 amino acids. Germline V gene lookup returns CDR1 MDHEN and CDR2 SYDVKM. V lost 10 bases and J 5 bases, leaving 14 bases between the germline ends. This CDR3 is CATEGLGYGYTF. The CDR3 nucleotides read TGTGCCACCGAAGGCCTGGGATATGGCTACACCTTC.

The V gene is TRBV7-9, the J gene TRBJ1-1, with TRBD1 as a possible D gene (5 bases). CDR1 and CDR2 from the germline V gene are SEHNR and FQNEAQ (reference sequence). V was trimmed by 0 bases and J by 1 base, leaving 12 bases between them. The CDR3 spans 16 residues. The CDR3 protein is CASSLAMGVQNTEAFF. In nucleotides, the CDR3 is TGTGCCAGCAGCTTAGCGATGGGGGTGCAGAACACTGAAGCTTTCTTT.

The rearrangement links TRBV6-6 to TRBJ1-5; D not certain. Trimming removed 6 bases at V and 10 bases at J, with 13 bases between. The germline V gene has CDR1 MNHNY and CDR2 SVGAGI (reference sequence). This CDR3 has 12 residues. The CDR3, as DNA: TGTGCCAGCAGCCTCCCCTCGTTTCCCCAGCATTTT. This gives the protein CASSLPSFPQHF.

The chain carries TRBV9 and TRBJ2-5; tentatively, D is TRBD2 (5 bases). Germline CDR1 and CDR2: SGDLS and YYNGEE. The CDR3 sequence is 14 residues long. The V end was cut by 4 bases, the J end by 9 bases, with 19 bases between. The CDR3 nucleotides are TGTGCCAGCAGCCCCCTCGAGGGCCCCGGGCCCCAGTACTTC. Translation gives CASSPLEGPGPQYF.

The gene calls are TRBV7-9 and TRBJ1-2; D ambiguous. The ends were cut back, 5 bases at V and 6 bases at J, with 22 bases in the middle. Germline V CDR1 and CDR2: SEHNR, FQNEAQ (reference sequence). The CDR3 sequence is 16 residues long. CDR3 bases: TGTGCCAGCAGCCCGCATATGCTTGAAACGACCCATGGCTACACCTTC. Translated: CASSPHMLETTHGYTF.

The V and J genes are TRBV2 and TRBJ2-5; no clear D gene. CDR1 and CDR2 from the germline V gene are SNHLY and FYNNEI. V lost 6 bases and J 0 bases, leaving 8 bases between the germline ends. The CDR3 length is 13 residues. The CDR3 coding sequence is TGTGCCAGCAGATGGTCCGACCAAGAGACCCAGTACTTC. Protein: CASRWSDQETQYF.

V is TRBV18 and J is TRBJ2-3; no firm D call. The CDR3 loop spans 11 amino acids. Germline CDR1 is KGHSH and CDR2 is LQKENI. The ends were cut back, 2 bases at V and 5 bases at J, with 2 bases in the middle. The CDR3 sequence is CASSPKDTQYF. CDR3 in DNA: TGTGCCAGCTCACCAAAAGATACGCAGTATTTT.

This chain joins TRBV6-1 and TRBJ1-2; 7 bases line up with TRBD1. This CDR3 has 14 residues. V lost 6 bases, J lost 1 base, and 5 bases stayed unmatched. CDR1 is MNHNS, CDR2 SASEGT, per germline. The CDR3 DNA reads TGTGCCAGCAGGACAGGGACTGTTAACTATGGCTACACCTTC. This gives the protein CASRTGTVNYGYTF.

The CDR3 DNA sequence: TGTGCCTGGAGCCTACTAGCGGGGGCTTACGAGCAGTACTTC. It is translated as CAWSLLAGAYEQYF. J is TRBJ2-7 and V is TRBV30, with TRBD2 matching over 11 bases. With V trimmed by 3 bases and J by 4 bases, 5 bases remained unmatched. The CDR3 contains 14 residues. Germline values: CDR1 GTSNPN, CDR2 SVGIG (reference sequence).

This clone was counted between two and nine times. The chain is built from TRBV6-6 and TRBJ2-7; either TRBD1 or TRBD2 may supply D (5 bases each). The CDR3 is 14 residues long. The ends were cut back, 3 bases at V and 5 bases at J, with 14 bases in the middle. The germline V gene has CDR1 MNHNY and CDR2 SVGAGI (reference sequence). The CDR3 nucleotides read TGTGCCAGCAGTTATACAGGTACCGGGAACGAGCAGTACTTC. Protein sequence: CASSYTGTGNEQYF.

The J gene is TRBJ2-5, the V gene TRBV18; 9 bases match TRBD2. CDR3 size: 17 residues. Germline V gene data show CDR1 as KGHSH and CDR2 as LQKENI. The V gene end was trimmed by 0 bases and the J gene end by 1 base; junction bases not matched to a gene: 6. CDR3 in DNA: TGTGCCAGCTCACCACCGTTTAGCGGGAGCGTCCAAGAGACCCAGTACTTC. Its translation is CASSPPFSGSVQETQYF.

V usage is TRBV19 and J usage is TRBJ1-6; 7 nucleotides align to TRBD1. Looked up from germline, CDR1 is LNHDA and CDR2 is SQIVND (reference sequence). This CDR3 has 17 residues. J gave up 7 bases and V 5 bases, and 14 bases lay outside the gene matches. The CDR3 region has the DNA TGTGCCAGTAGTGTAACGACAGGGAAAAGGGGGAATTCACCCCTCCACTTT. This translates into CASSVTTGKRGNSPLHF.